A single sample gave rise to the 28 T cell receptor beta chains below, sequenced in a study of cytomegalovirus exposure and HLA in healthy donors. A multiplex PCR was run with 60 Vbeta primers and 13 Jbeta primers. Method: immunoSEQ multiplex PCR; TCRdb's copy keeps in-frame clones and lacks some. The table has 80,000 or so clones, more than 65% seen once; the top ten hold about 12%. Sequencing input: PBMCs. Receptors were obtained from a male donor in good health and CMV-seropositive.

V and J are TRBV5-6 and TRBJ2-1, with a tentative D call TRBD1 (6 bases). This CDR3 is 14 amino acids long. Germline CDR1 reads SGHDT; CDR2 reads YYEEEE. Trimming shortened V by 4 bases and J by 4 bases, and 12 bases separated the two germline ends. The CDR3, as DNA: TGTGCCAGCAGCGCCGCTGGACAGTACAATGAGCAGTTCTTC. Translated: CASSAAGQYNEQFF.

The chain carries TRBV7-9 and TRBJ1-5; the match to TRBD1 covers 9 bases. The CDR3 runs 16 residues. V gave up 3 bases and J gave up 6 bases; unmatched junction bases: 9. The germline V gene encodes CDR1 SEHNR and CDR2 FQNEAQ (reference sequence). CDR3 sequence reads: CASSFSGQGWTQPQHF. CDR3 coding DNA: TGTGCCAGCAGCTTCTCGGGACAGGGTTGGACTCAGCCCCAGCATTTT.

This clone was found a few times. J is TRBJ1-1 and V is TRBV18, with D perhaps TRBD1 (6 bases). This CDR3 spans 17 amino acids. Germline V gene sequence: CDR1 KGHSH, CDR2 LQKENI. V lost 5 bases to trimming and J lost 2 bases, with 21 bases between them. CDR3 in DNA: TGTGCCAGCTCAAAAATCCCGGGGGGCGGCCCAAACACTGAAGCTTTCTTT. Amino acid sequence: CASSKIPGGGPNTEAFF.

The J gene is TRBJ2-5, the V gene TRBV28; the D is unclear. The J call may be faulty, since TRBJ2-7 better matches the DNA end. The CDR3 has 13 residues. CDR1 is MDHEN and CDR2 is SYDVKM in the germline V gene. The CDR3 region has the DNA TGTGCCAGCAGTTTTCCAGAGAACTACGAGCAGTACTTC. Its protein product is CASSFPENYEQYF.

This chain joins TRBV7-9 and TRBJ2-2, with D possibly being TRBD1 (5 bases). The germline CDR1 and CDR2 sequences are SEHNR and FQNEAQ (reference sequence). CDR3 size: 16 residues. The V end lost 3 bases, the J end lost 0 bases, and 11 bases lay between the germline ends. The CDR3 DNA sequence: TGTGCCAGCAGCTTTAAGCGACAGACGAACACCGGGGAGCTGTTTTTT. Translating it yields CASSFKRQTNTGELFF.

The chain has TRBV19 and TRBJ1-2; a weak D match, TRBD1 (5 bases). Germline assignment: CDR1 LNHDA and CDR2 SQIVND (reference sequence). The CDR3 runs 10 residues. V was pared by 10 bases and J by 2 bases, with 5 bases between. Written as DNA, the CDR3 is TGTGCCACAGGGAACTATGGCTACACCTTC. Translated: CATGNYGYTF.

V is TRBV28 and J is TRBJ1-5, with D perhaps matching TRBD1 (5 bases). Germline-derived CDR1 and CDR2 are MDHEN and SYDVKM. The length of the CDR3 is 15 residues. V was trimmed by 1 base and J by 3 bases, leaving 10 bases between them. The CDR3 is CASSLSAGNNQPQHF. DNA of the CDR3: TGTGCCAGCAGTTTATCGGCAGGGAACAATCAGCCCCAGCATTTT.

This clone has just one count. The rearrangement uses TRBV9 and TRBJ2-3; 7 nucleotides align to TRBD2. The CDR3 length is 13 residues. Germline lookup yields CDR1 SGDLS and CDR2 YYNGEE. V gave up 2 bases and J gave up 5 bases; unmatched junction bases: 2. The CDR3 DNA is TGTGCCAGCAGCGTGAGGGAGGGAGATACGCAGTATTTT. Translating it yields CASSVREGDTQYF.

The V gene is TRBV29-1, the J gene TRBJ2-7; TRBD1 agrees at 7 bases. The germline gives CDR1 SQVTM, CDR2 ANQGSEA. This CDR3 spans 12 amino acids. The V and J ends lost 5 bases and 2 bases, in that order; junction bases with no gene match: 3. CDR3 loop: CSVLGQTYEQYF. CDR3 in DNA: TGCAGCGTTCTGGGACAGACCTACGAGCAGTACTTC.

The chain's CDR3 is CASQFVGGGITEAFF. CDR3 in DNA: TGTGCCAGCCAATTTGTAGGAGGAGGGATAACTGAAGCTTTCTTT. The chain couples TRBV5-4 to TRBJ1-1; D gene uncertain. Between the trimmed V and J ends, which lost 7 bases and 5 bases, there was a span of 21 bases. The CDR3 is made up of 15 amino acids. Germline values: CDR1 SGHNT, CDR2 YYREEE (reference sequence).

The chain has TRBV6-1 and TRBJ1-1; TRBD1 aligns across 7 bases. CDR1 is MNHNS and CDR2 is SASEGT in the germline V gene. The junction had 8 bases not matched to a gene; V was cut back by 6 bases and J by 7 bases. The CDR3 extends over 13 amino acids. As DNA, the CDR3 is TGTGCCAGCAGCGACAGGGTAGGAGGTGAAGCTTTCTTT. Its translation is CASSDRVGGEAFF.

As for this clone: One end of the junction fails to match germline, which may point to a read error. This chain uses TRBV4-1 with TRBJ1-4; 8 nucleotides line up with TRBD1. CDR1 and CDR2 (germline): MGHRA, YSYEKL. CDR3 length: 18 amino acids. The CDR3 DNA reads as TGCGCCAGCAGACAAGGTGTAGGACAGGGCAGAAGAGATGAAAAACTGTTTTTT. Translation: CASRQGVGQGRRDEKLFF.

The CDR3 DNA is TGTGCCTGGAGTGTCGGTAGCGGCCCACACAATGAGCAGTTCTTC. Translation: CAWSVGSGPHNEQFF. The chain is built from TRBV30 and TRBJ2-1, with D perhaps TRBD2 (6 bases). From germline, CDR1 is GTSNPN and CDR2 SVGIG (reference sequence). Between the trimmed V and J ends, which lost 0 bases and 5 bases, there was a span of 14 bases. The CDR3 runs to 15 residues.

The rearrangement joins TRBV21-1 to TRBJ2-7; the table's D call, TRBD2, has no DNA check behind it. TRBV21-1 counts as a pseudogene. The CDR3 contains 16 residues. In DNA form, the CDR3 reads TGTGCCAGCAGCAAAGCGGGAGACATGACCAGCTACGAGCAGTACTTC. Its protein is CASSKAGDMTSYEQYF.

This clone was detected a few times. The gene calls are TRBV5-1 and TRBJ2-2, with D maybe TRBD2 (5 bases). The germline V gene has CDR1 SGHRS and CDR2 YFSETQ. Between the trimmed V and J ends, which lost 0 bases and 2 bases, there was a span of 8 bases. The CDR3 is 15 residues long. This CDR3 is CASSLEASNTGELFF. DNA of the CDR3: TGCGCCAGCAGCTTGGAGGCTAGCAACACCGGGGAGCTGTTTTTT.

The CDR3 DNA follows: TGTGCCAGCAGCTTATACGGTCCCCCCAATTCACCCCTCCACTTT. This sequence encodes CASSLYGPPNSPLHF. V is TRBV11-2 and J is TRBJ1-6; D gene uncertain. Germline V gives CDR1 SGHAT, CDR2 FQNNGV. Trimming removed 2 bases from V and 7 bases from J, with 12 bases in between. The CDR3 is 15 residues long.

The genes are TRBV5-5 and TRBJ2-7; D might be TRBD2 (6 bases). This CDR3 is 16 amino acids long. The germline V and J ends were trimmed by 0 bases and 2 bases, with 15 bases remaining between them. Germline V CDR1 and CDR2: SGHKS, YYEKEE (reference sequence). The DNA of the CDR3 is TGTGCCAGCAGCTTGGGCGGCGGGGCAGTAACCTACGAGCAGTACTTC. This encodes CASSLGGGAVTYEQYF.

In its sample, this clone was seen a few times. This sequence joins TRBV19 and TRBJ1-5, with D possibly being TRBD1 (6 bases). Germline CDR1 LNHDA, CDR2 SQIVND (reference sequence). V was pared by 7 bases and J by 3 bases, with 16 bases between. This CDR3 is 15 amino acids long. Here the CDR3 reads CASIQGGGFNQPQHF. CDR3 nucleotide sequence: TGTGCCAGTATACAGGGTGGCGGGTTCAATCAGCCCCAGCATTTT.

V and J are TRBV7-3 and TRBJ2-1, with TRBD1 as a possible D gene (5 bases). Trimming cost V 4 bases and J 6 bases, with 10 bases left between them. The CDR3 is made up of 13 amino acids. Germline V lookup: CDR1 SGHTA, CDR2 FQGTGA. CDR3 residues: CASSSDSFNEQFF. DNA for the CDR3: TGTGCCAGCAGCTCTGACAGCTTCAATGAGCAGTTCTTC.

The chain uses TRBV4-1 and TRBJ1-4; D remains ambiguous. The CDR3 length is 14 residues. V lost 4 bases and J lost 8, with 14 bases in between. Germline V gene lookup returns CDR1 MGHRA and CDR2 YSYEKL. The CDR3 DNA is TGCGCCAGCAGCCTACGGACGTGGGAGGAAAAACTGTTTTTT. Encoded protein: CASSLRTWEEKLFF.

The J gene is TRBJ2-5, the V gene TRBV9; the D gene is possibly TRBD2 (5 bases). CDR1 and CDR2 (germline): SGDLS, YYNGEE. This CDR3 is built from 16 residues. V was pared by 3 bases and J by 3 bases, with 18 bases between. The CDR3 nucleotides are TGTGCCAGCAGCGCTAGCAGGATAGCATCAAAAGAGACCCAGTACTTC. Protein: CASSASRIASKETQYF.

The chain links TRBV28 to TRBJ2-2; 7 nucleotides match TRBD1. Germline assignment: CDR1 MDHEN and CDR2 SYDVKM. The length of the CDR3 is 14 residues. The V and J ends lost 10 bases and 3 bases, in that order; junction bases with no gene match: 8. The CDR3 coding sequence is TGTGCCACTAAGGGGGCAAGGGACACCGGGGAGCTGTTTTTT. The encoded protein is CATKGARDTGELFF.

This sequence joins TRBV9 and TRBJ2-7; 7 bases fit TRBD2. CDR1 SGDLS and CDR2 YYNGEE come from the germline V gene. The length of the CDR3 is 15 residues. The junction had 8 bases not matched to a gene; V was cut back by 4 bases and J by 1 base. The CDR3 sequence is CASSPGGSFSYEQYF. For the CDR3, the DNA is TGTGCCAGCAGCCCCGGGGGGAGCTTTTCCTACGAGCAGTACTTC.

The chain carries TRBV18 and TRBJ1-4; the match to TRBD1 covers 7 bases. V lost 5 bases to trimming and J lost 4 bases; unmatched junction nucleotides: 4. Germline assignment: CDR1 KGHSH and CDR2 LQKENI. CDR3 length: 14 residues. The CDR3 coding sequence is TGTGCCAGCTCAAGTCGACAGGGTAATGAAAAACTGTTTTTT. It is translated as CASSSRQGNEKLFF.

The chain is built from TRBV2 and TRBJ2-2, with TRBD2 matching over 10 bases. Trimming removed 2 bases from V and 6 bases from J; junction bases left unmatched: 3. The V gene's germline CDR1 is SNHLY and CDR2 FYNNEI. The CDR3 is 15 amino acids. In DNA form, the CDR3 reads TGTGCCAGCAGTGAATCCCTAGCGGGAGCCGGGGAGCTGTTTTTT. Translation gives CASSESLAGAGELFF.

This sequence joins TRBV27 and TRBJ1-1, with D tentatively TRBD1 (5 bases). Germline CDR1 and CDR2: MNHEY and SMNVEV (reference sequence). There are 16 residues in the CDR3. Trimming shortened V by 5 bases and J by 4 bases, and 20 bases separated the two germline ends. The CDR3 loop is CASSDGGVQRFTEAFF. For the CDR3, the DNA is TGTGCCAGCAGTGACGGAGGGGTACAACGTTTCACTGAAGCTTTCTTT.

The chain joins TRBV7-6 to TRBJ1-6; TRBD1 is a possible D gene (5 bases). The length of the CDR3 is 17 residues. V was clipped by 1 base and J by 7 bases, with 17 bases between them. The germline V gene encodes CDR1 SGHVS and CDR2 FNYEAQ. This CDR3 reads CASSLVPGQNRNSPLHF. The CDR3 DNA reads TGTGCCAGCAGCTTAGTGCCAGGGCAGAACCGGAATTCACCCCTCCACTTT.

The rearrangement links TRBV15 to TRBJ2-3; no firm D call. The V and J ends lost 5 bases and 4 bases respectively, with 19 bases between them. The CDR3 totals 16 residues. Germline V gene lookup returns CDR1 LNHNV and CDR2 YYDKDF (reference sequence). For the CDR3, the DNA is TGTGCCACCAGCGCCCCCGTTAAAACGTCGGCAGATACGCAGTATTTT. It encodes CATSAPVKTSADTQYF.